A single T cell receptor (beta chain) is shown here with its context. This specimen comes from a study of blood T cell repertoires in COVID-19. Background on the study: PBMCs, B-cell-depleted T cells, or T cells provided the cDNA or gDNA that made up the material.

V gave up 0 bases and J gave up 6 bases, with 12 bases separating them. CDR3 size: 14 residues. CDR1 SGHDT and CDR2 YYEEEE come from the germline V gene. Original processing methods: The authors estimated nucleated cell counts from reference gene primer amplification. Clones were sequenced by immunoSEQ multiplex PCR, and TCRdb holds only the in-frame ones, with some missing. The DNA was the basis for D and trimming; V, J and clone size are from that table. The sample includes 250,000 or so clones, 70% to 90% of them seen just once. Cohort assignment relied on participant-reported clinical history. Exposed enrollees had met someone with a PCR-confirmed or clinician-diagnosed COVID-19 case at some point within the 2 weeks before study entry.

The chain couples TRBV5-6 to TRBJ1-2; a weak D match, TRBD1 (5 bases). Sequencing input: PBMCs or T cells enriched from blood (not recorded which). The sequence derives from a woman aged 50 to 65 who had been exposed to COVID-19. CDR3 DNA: TGTGCCAGCAGCTTGGTGCGGGGGAGAGATGGCTACACCTTC. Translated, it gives CASSLVRGRDGYTF.